The next 4 T cell receptor beta chains were all read from a single sample in a study of blood T cell repertoires in COVID-19. Sequencing used immunoSEQ multiplex PCR; TCRdb keeps in-frame clones, though not all of them. The table lists tens of thousands of clones, around 78% of them singletons. The material sequenced was peripheral blood. All receptors derive from a human donor in a cohort sampled during active COVID-19.

As DNA, the CDR3 is TGTGCCAGCAGCATGTTTGGACAGGGGTCAATGAGGCATGAAAAACTGTTTTTT. Residues: CASSMFGQGSMRHEKLFF. V is TRBV5-4 and J is TRBJ1-4, with TRBD1 identical over 9 bases. V trimming: 4 bases; J trimming: 6 bases; junction bases outside the gene matches: 16. Germline CDR1 reads SGHNT; CDR2 reads YYREEE (reference sequence). CDR3 length equals 18 residues.

Worth noting for this clone: Other DNA sequences in the sample encode the same CDR3. This chain uses TRBV7-8 with TRBJ2-7; 8 bases match TRBD2. The trim removed 4 bases at V and 3 bases at J, leaving 5 bases unmatched. The germline gives CDR1 SGHVS, CDR2 FQNEAQ. The CDR3 length is 14 residues. The CDR3 DNA sequence: TGTGCCAGCAGCTCCCCCGGGGGGGGCTACGAGCAGTACTTC. This translates into CASSSPGGGYEQYF.

In its sample, this clone was seen many times. The genes are TRBV30 and TRBJ2-2; D possibly corresponds to TRBD2 (6 bases). With 4 bases removed from V and 0 bases from J, the gap between germline ends came to 9 bases. This CDR3 region has 14 residues. Germline CDR1 GTSNPN, CDR2 SVGIG (reference sequence). CDR3 nucleotides: TGTGCCTGGAAGAGACTAGCGAACACCGGGGAGCTGTTTTTT. Its translation: CAWKRLANTGELFF.

This clone was seen just once. This chain connects TRBV11-2 to TRBJ2-3; no firm D call. The V gene lost 4 bases and the J gene lost 4 bases, with 12 bases spanning the gap. The length of the CDR3 is 14 residues. CDR1 and CDR2 (germline): SGHAT, FQNNGV. The chain's CDR3 is CASSWSQNADTQYF. CDR3 DNA sequence: TGTGCCAGCAGCTGGTCGCAGAACGCAGATACGCAGTATTTT.